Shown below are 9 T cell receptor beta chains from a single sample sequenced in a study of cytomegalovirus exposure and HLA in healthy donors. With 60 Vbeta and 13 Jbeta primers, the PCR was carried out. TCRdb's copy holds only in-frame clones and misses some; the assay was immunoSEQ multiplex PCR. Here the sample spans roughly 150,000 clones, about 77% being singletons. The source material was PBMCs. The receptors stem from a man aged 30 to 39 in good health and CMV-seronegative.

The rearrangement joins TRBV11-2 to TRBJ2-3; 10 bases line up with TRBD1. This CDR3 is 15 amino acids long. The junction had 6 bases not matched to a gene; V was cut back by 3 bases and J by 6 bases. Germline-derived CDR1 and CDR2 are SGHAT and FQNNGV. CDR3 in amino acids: CASSFRDRGLDTQYF. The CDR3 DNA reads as TGTGCCAGCAGCTTCCGGGACAGGGGTCTTGATACGCAGTATTTT. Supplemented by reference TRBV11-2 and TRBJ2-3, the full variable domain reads EAGVAQSPRYKIIEKRQSVAFWCNPISGHATLYWYQQILGQGPKLLIQFQNNGVVDDSQLPKDRFSAERLKGVDSTLKIQPAKLEDSAVYLCASSFRDRGLDTQYFGPGTRLTVL.

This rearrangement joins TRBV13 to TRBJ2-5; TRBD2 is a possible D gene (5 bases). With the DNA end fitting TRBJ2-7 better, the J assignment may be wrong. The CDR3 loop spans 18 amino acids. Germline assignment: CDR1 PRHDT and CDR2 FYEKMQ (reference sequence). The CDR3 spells CASSSTDAGGGLPYEQYF. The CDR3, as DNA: TGTGCCAGCAGCTCTACCGACGCTGGTGGTGGACTTCCCTACGAGCAGTACTTC.

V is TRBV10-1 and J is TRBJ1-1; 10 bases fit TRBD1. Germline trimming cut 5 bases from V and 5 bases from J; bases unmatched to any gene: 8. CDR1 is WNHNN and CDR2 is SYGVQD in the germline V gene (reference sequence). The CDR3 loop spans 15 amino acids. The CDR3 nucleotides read TGCGCCAGCAGTCCCCGGGACAGGGGTGGAACTGAAGCTTTCTTT. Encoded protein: CASSPRDRGGTEAFF.

The CDR3 region has the DNA TGTGCCAGCAGCCTATCGGGGGGGCTAGTGTCCTACGAGCAGTACTTC. Amino acid sequence: CASSLSGGLVSYEQYF. This chain connects TRBV4-2 to TRBJ2-7; 8 bases align to TRBD2. The CDR3 sequence is 16 residues long. Germline CDR1 is LGHNA and CDR2 is YNFKEQ. The V and J ends lost 4 bases and 1 base, in that order; junction bases with no gene match: 9.

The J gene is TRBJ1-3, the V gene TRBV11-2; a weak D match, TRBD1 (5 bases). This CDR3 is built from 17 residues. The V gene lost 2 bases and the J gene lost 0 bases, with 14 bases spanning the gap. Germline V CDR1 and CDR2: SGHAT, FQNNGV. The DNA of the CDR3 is TGTGCCAGCAGCTTATGGGGTGGGGGAGGCTCTGGAAACACCATATATTTT. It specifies CASSLWGGGGSGNTIYF.

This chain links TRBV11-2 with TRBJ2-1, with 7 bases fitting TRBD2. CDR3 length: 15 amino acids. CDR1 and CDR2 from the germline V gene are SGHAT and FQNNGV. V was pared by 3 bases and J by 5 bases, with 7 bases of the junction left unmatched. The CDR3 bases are TGTGCCAGCAGCTTCATAGCGGGCCCTCACAATGAGCAGTTCTTC. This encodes CASSFIAGPHNEQFF.

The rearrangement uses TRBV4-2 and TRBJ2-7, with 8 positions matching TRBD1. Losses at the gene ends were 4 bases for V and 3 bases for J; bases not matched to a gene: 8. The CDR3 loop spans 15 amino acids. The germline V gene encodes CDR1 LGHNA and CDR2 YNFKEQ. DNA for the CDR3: TGTGCCAGCAGCCTACCAGGACAGGGCCACTACGAGCAGTACTTC. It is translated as CASSLPGQGHYEQYF.

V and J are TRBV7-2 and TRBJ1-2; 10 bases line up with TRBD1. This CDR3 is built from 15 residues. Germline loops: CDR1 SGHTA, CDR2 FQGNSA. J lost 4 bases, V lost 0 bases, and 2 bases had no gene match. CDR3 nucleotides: TGTGCCAGCAGCTTAGCTTGGACAGGGGGCTATGGCTACACCTTC. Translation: CASSLAWTGGYGYTF.

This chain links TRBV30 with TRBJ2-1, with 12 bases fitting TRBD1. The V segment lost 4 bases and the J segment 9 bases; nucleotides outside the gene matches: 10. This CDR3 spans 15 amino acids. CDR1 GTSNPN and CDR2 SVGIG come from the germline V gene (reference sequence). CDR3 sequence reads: CAWTPGQGARIEQFF. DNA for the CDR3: TGTGCCTGGACCCCGGGACAGGGGGCGCGTATTGAGCAGTTCTTC.